This is a list of T cell receptor beta chains from one sample in a study of cytomegalovirus exposure and HLA in healthy donors. Clones were sequenced by immunoSEQ multiplex PCR, and TCRdb holds only the in-frame ones, with some missing. The profile shows approximately 150,000 clones, around 85% of them singletons. The sequenced material came from PBMCs. The source is a woman between 25 and 40 years old in good health and CMV-seronegative. Each CDR3 is given with its conserved first and last residue. Each record gives: D gene, V gene, clone size, J gene, CDR3 protein, CDR3 DNA. D genes are given only for firm matches. Clone size is not always given. Where it is, it says once, few, many or a class for expanded clones.

D: NA
V: TRBV7-3
size: NA
J: TRBJ2-2
CDR3: CASSLSSGELFF
DNA: TGTGCCAGCAGCTTATCTAGTGGGGAGCTGTTTTTT

D: TRBD2
V: TRBV30
size: NA
J: TRBJ2-1
CDR3: CAWSVSSGRAGQFF
DNA: TGTGCCTGGAGTGTTAGTAGCGGGAGGGCGGGGCAGTTCTTC

D: NA
V: TRBV11-2
size: NA
J: TRBJ2-3
CDR3: CASSQAGLLIGTDTQYF
DNA: TGTGCCAGCAGCCAGGCGGGACTCCTCATTGGCACAGATACGCAGTATTTT

D: TRBD1
V: TRBV2
size: NA
J: TRBJ2-7
CDR3: CARGQGSYEQYF
DNA: TGTGCCAGAGGACAGGGGTCGTACGAGCAGTACTTC

D: NA
V: TRBV7-8
size: once
J: TRBJ2-7
CDR3: CASSLDRVYDEQYF
DNA: TGTGCCAGCAGCTTAGACAGGGTTTACGACGAGCAGTACTTC

D: TRBD2
V: TRBV4-1
size: once
J: TRBJ2-2
CDR3: CASSQDFRASGGPVGELFF
DNA: TGCGCCAGCAGCCAAGATTTTCGCGCAAGCGGGGGGCCTGTCGGGGAGCTGTTTTTT

D: TRBD2
V: TRBV7-9
size: NA
J: TRBJ2-1
CDR3: CSSSLGGAGGKNEQFF
DNA: TGTTCCAGCAGCTTAGGAGGAGCGGGAGGGAAAAATGAGCAGTTCTTC

D: TRBD2
V: TRBV27
size: NA
J: TRBJ2-7
CDR3: CASSRYAAGGSEQYF
DNA: TGTGCCAGCAGTCGGTACGCAGCGGGAGGCTCCGAGCAGTACTTC

D: NA
V: TRBV15
size: NA
J: TRBJ2-7
CDR3: CATSRDVPYEQYF
DNA: TGTGCCACCAGCAGAGATGTCCCATACGAGCAGTACTTC

D: NA
V: TRBV7-2
size: NA
J: TRBJ1-1
CDR3: CASSSGRGWTEAFF
DNA: TGTGCCAGCAGCTCCGGACGGGGGTGGACTGAAGCTTTCTTT

D: NA
V: TRBV7-6
size: NA
J: TRBJ2-1
CDR3: CASSLGLINEQFF
DNA: TGTGCCAGCAGCTTAGGCCTAATCAATGAGCAGTTCTTC

D: NA
V: TRBV10-2
size: NA
J: TRBJ2-3
CDR3: CATTPFTDTQYF
DNA: TGCGCCACGACACCTTTCACAGATACGCAGTATTTT

D: TRBD2
V: TRBV10-3
size: few
J: TRBJ2-7
CDR3: CAIKWEGLDEQYF
DNA: TGTGCCATCAAGTGGGAGGGATTGGACGAGCAGTACTTC

D: NA
V: TRBV11-2
size: NA
J: TRBJ2-4
CDR3: CASSLISGIGKNIQYF
DNA: TGTGCCAGCAGCTTAATATCGGGTATCGGCAAAAACATTCAGTACTTC

D: NA
V: TRBV18
size: NA
J: TRBJ2-5
CDR3: CASSPISETQYF
DNA: TGTGCCAGCTCACCTATTAGCGAGACCCAGTACTTC

D: TRBD2
V: TRBV11-2
size: once
J: TRBJ2-3
CDR3: CASSATTSPADTQYF
DNA: TGTGCCAGCAGCGCGACGACTAGCCCCGCAGATACGCAGTATTTT

D: NA
V: TRBV15
size: NA
J: TRBJ1-6
CDR3: CATSRDLTFPLGRKDNSPLHF
DNA: TGTGCCACCAGCAGAGATCTAACCTTCCCCCTGGGGCGTAAGGATAATTCACCCCTCCACTTT

D: NA
V: TRBV6-1
size: NA
J: TRBJ2-3
CDR3: CASSEGPLGASTDTQYF
DNA: TGTGCCAGCAGTGAAGGGCCCCTTGGGGCATCCACAGATACGCAGTATTTT

D: NA
V: TRBV29-1
size: once
J: TRBJ2-7
CDR3: CSAVRGDEQYF
DNA: TGCAGCGCCGTCAGGGGGGACGAGCAGTACTTC

D: NA
V: TRBV6-6
size: NA
J: TRBJ1-6
CDR3: CASSYGWPVNSPLHF
DNA: TGTGCCAGCAGTTACGGTTGGCCAGTAAATTCACCCCTCCACTTT

D: TRBD1
V: TRBV10-3
size: NA
J: TRBJ2-7
CDR3: CAISAGRQGVRYEQYF
DNA: TGTGCCATCAGTGCGGGCCGACAGGGCGTCCGCTACGAGCAGTACTTC

D: TRBD2
V: TRBV6-1
size: NA
J: TRBJ2-1
CDR3: CASTRPRGGNNEQFF
DNA: TGTGCCAGCACCCGACCCCGGGGGGGCAACAATGAGCAGTTCTTC

D: TRBD1
V: TRBV4-1
size: NA
J: TRBJ2-7
CDR3: CASSQDRGGTGAFYEQYF
DNA: TGCGCCAGCAGCCAAGATCGAGGCGGGACAGGGGCCTTCTACGAGCAGTACTTC

D: NA
V: TRBV9
size: NA
J: TRBJ2-7
CDR3: CASSVAGESGEQYF
DNA: TGTGCCAGCAGCGTAGCAGGGGAATCGGGCGAGCAGTACTTC

D: TRBD1
V: TRBV9
size: NA
J: TRBJ2-2
CDR3: CASSPRDRNTGELFF
DNA: TGTGCCAGCAGCCCAAGGGACAGGAACACCGGGGAGCTGTTTTTT

D: TRBD1
V: TRBV23-1
size: NA
J: TRBJ1-6
CDR3: CASSPTGLVNSPLHF
DNA: TGCGCCAGCAGTCCGACAGGGCTCGTAAATTCACCCCTCCACTTT

D: NA
V: TRBV6-4
size: few
J: TRBJ2-1
CDR3: CASSEGDVTYNEQFF
DNA: TGTGCCAGCAGTGAGGGAGACGTCACCTACAATGAGCAGTTCTTC

D: TRBD2
V: TRBV7-9
size: few
J: TRBJ2-2
CDR3: CSSSPSSGRDANTGELFF
DNA: TGTTCCAGCAGCCCGTCCAGCGGGAGGGACGCGAACACCGGGGAGCTGTTTTTT

D: NA
V: TRBV30
size: few
J: TRBJ1-1
CDR3: CAWISPTQGNTEAFF
DNA: TGTGCCTGGATCTCTCCTACCCAGGGGAACACTGAAGCTTTCTTT

D: NA
V: TRBV5-1
size: NA
J: TRBJ2-7
CDR3: CASSLGQGGYEQYF
DNA: TGCGCCAGCAGCTTGGGTCAGGGTGGGTACGAGCAGTACTTC

D: TRBD1
V: TRBV11-3
size: NA
J: TRBJ2-3
CDR3: CASSSATGSTDTQYF
DNA: TGTGCCAGCAGCTCGGCGACAGGGAGCACAGATACGCAGTATTTT

D: TRBD1
V: TRBV5-1
size: once
J: TRBJ1-2
CDR3: CASSGQGGGYTF
DNA: TGCGCCAGCAGCGGACAGGGGGGAGGCTACACCTTC

D: TRBD1
V: TRBV5-1
size: NA
J: TRBJ2-7
CDR3: CASSSTTGIAYEQYF
DNA: TGCGCCAGCAGCTCGACGACAGGGATTGCCTACGAGCAGTACTTC

D: NA
V: TRBV7-3
size: few
J: TRBJ1-2
CDR3: CASNGGGPKINYGYTF
DNA: TGTGCCAGCAATGGGGGGGGACCTAAAATAAACTATGGCTACACCTTC

D: TRBD1
V: TRBV7-2
size: NA
J: TRBJ1-6
CDR3: CASTSRDRANSPLHF
DNA: TGTGCCAGCACCTCAAGGGACAGGGCAAATTCACCCCTCCACTTT

D: TRBD2
V: TRBV7-8
size: NA
J: TRBJ2-5
CDR3: CASSQRTLLAGARIQETQYF
DNA: TGTGCCAGCAGCCAAAGGACCCTGCTAGCGGGAGCAAGAATCCAAGAGACCCAGTACTTC

D: NA
V: TRBV7-9
size: NA
J: TRBJ2-7
CDR3: CASSPRGHEGFLYEQYF
DNA: TGTGCCAGCAGCCCAAGGGGACACGAAGGGTTCCTCTACGAGCAGTACTTC

D: TRBD1
V: TRBV6-1
size: NA
J: TRBJ2-2
CDR3: CASSNRDRITGELFF
DNA: TGTGCCAGCAGTAACCGGGACAGGATTACCGGGGAGCTGTTTTTT

D: NA
V: TRBV7-2
size: NA
J: TRBJ2-7
CDR3: CASSWRGGDEQYF
DNA: TGTGCCAGCTCCTGGAGGGGAGGTGACGAGCAGTACTTC

D: TRBD1
V: TRBV29-1
size: NA
J: TRBJ1-1
CDR3: CSVERGPTEAFF
DNA: TGCAGCGTTGAAAGGGGGCCCACTGAAGCTTTCTTT

D: TRBD2
V: TRBV2
size: NA
J: TRBJ2-5
CDR3: CASSVGTSNQETQYF
DNA: TGTGCCAGCAGTGTGGGGACTAGTAACCAAGAGACCCAGTACTTC

D: TRBD1
V: TRBV10-1
size: NA
J: TRBJ1-3
CDR3: CASSERVNRGRNSGNTIYF
DNA: TGCGCCAGCAGTGAGAGGGTAAACAGGGGACGAAACTCTGGAAACACCATATATTTT

D: TRBD2
V: TRBV5-5
size: NA
J: TRBJ2-1
CDR3: CASSQGGLAGYNEQFF
DNA: TGTGCCAGCAGCCAGGGGGGCCTAGCGGGATACAATGAGCAGTTCTTC

D: TRBD2
V: TRBV4-2
size: once
J: TRBJ2-7
CDR3: CASSQDTAGEWYEQYF
DNA: TGTGCCAGCAGCCAAGATACAGCGGGAGAGTGGTACGAGCAGTACTTC

D: TRBD1
V: TRBV10-3
size: NA
J: TRBJ2-1
CDR3: CAISLTGEPQNEQFF
DNA: TGTGCCATCAGTCTGACAGGGGAACCCCAGAATGAGCAGTTCTTC

D: NA
V: TRBV28
size: NA
J: TRBJ1-5
CDR3: CASWGGRSNQPQHF
DNA: TGTGCCAGCTGGGGGGGCCGAAGCAATCAGCCCCAGCATTTT

D: TRBD1
V: TRBV11-2
size: NA
J: TRBJ2-2
CDR3: CASSWGQPGELFF
DNA: TGTGCCAGCAGCTGGGGACAGCCCGGGGAGCTGTTTTTT

D: TRBD1
V: TRBV7-9
size: NA
J: TRBJ1-5
CDR3: CASSSWDSLQPQHF
DNA: TGTGCCAGCAGCTCATGGGACAGTTTGCAGCCCCAGCATTTT

D: NA
V: TRBV7-9
size: NA
J: TRBJ2-7
CDR3: CSSSAVGWGPFSYEQYF
DNA: TGTTCCAGCAGCGCCGTTGGTTGGGGGCCTTTTTCCTACGAGCAGTACTTC

D: TRBD2
V: TRBV7-3
size: NA
J: TRBJ2-5
CDR3: CASSSGLAGIETQYF
DNA: TGTGCCAGCAGCTCCGGACTAGCGGGGATAGAGACCCAGTACTTC

D: NA
V: TRBV4-3
size: once
J: TRBJ1-6
CDR3: CASSQDLGSGARSTYNSPLHF
DNA: TGCGCCAGCAGCCAAGATCTAGGGTCAGGGGCCAGGAGTACCTATAATTCACCCCTCCACTTT

D: NA
V: TRBV19
size: once
J: TRBJ1-1
CDR3: CASSPARAEGGAEAFF
DNA: TGTGCCAGTAGTCCGGCCAGGGCCGAAGGGGGTGCTGAAGCTTTCTTT

D: NA
V: TRBV28
size: NA
J: TRBJ1-3
CDR3: CASSLPRQGGNTIYF
DNA: TGTGCCAGCAGTTTACCCCGGCAGGGAGGAAACACCATATATTTT

D: TRBD1
V: TRBV7-9
size: NA
J: TRBJ1-2
CDR3: CASSLFGAGGATGCGYTF
DNA: TGTGCCAGCAGCTTATTTGGAGCAGGGGGCGCAACCGGCTGTGGCTACACCTTC

D: NA
V: TRBV27
size: NA
J: TRBJ1-6
CDR3: CASSPRPDWLVSPLHF
DNA: TGTGCCAGCAGTCCCCGGCCGGACTGGTTGGTTTCACCCCTCCACTTT

D: NA
V: TRBV2
size: NA
J: TRBJ1-4
CDR3: CASRPTESEEKLFF
DNA: TGTGCCAGCCGGCCAACGGAATCGGAGGAAAAACTGTTTTTT

D: NA
V: TRBV7-9
size: NA
J: TRBJ2-3
CDR3: CASSLSTGATQYF
DNA: TGTGCCAGCAGCTTATCGACAGGAGCTACGCAGTATTTT

D: TRBD2
V: TRBV14
size: NA
J: TRBJ2-2
CDR3: CASSPRGGANTGELFF
DNA: TGTGCCAGCAGCCCCCGGGGAGGGGCGAACACCGGGGAGCTGTTTTTT

D: NA
V: TRBV5-4
size: NA
J: TRBJ2-5
CDR3: CASSLESSRETQYF
DNA: TGTGCCAGCAGCTTGGAGTCTAGCCGAGAGACCCAGTACTTC